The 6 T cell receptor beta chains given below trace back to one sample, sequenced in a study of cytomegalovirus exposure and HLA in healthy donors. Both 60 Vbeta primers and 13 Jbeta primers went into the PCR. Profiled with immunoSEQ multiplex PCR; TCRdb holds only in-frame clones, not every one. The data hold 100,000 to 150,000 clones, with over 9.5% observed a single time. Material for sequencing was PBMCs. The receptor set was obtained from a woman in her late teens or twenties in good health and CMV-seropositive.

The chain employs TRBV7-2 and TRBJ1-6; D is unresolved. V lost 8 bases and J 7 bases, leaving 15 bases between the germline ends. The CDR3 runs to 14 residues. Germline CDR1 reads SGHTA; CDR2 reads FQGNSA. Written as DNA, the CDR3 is TGTGCCAGCTGGGAGGTTCAGCAGAATTCACCCCTCCACTTT. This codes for CASWEVQQNSPLHF.

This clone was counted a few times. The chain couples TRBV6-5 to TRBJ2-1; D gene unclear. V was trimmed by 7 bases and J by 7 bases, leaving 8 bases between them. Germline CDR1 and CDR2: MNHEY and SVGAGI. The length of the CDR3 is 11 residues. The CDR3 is CASTLSNEQFF. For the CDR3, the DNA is TGTGCCAGCACCTTGTCTAATGAGCAGTTCTTC.

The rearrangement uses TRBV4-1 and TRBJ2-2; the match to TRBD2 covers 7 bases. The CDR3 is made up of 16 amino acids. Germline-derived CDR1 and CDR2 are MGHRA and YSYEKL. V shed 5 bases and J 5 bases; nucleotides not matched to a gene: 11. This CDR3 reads CASSSMGGSQTGELFF. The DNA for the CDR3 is TGCGCCAGCAGCAGTATGGGCGGGAGTCAGACCGGGGAGCTGTTTTTT.

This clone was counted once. The CDR3 sequence: CASSDYGLAGETYEQYF. In DNA form, the CDR3 reads TGTGCCAGCAGTGATTACGGACTAGCGGGGGAGACCTACGAGCAGTACTTC. V and J are TRBV6-4 and TRBJ2-7; 13 nucleotides match TRBD2. In germline, CDR1 is MRHNA, CDR2 SNTAGT. The V segment lost 3 bases and the J segment 2 bases; nucleotides outside the gene matches: 7. The CDR3 covers 17 residues.

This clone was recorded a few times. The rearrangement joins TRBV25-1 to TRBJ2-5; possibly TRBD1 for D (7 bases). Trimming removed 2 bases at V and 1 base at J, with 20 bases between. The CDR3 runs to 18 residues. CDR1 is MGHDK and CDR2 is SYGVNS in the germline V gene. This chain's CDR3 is CASSEPLQAGGLQETQYF. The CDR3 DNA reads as TGTGCCAGCAGTGAACCCCTCCAGGCAGGGGGACTCCAAGAGACCCAGTACTTC.

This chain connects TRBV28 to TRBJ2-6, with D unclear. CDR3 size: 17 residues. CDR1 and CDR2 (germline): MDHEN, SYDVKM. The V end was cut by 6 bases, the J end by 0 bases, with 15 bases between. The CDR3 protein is CASRTFTLLSGANVLTF. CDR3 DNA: TGTGCCAGCAGAACTTTTACCCTCCTCTCTGGGGCCAACGTCCTGACTTTC.